This paragraph reports one T cell receptor beta chain. The RNA input was about 0.45 to 1 ug, and it was reverse transcribed with random hexamers. TCRdb fed the immunoSEQ multiplex PCR reads into MiXCR, producing one record per CDR3 protein. This table has about 150,000 distinct CDR3 sequences, around 96% appearing once. CD8+ and CD4+ T cells taken from blood had their TCR beta sequenced. The data originate from a study of CD8 T cells in Susac syndrome. Losses at the gene ends were 6 bases for V and 7 bases for J; bases not matched to a gene: 11. CDR3 size: 14 residues. The V gene is TRBV12-3 or TRBV12-4, the J gene TRBJ2-5; 7 nucleotides line up with TRBD1. Sequenced: CD4+ T cells from PBMCs. The receptor was isolated from a human donor with Susac syndrome. The CDR3, as DNA: TGTGCCAGCAGCAACGGACAGGCTGAAGGGACCCAGTACTTC. Its protein is CASSNGQAEGTQYF.